This entry is about one TCR beta chain. In its sample, this clonotype was seen many times. No antigen is known for it. Base qualities are not recorded, but no much larger clone differs from it by a single base. This sample's time point label indicates: pre-sensitization, week 0. The treatment or condition label, as the study defines it: therapeutic diphenylcyclopropenone sensitization with weekly scalp DPC. At every patch-test visit, the blood draw took place before the patch test was put on. Eligible patients were aged 18 to 70, diagnosed with alopecia, deemed suitable for DPC therapy, and excluded if pregnant. Total RNA was extracted from unfractionated whole blood collected in Tempus Blood RNA tubes. V is pared back by 0 bases and J by 1 base, with 12 bases lying between the germline termini. Per the germline V gene, SGHDN is the CDR1 and FVKESK is the CDR2. CDR3 length: 16 amino acids, cysteine to phenylalanine. Only CDR3 DNA remains: 48 bases, in frame from the first base.

The library came from RACE. Reads for this sample came from a NextSeq 500. During library preparation, unique molecular identifiers were attached to individual cDNA molecules so that TCRs could be counted quantitatively and reproducibly. Both TCR alpha and TCR beta chains were sequenced from each blood RNA sample. Per the original workflow: Samples had a median of about 90,000 TCRs, with a range from about 23,224 to 750,000. V, J and CDR3 annotation of the TCR reads was performed with the Decombinator software suite. To make PS versus PT1 abundance plots, every sample was subsampled to the same number of TCRs (28,000). TCRs were defined as expanded if absent before sensitization and observed at least eight times at the 2-week time point. The raw public reads went through TCRdb reprocessing: fastp at Q25, MiXCR clone calling, in-frame beta chains kept. Entries that share a CDR3 protein sequence are merged under the most common genes and DNA. These V and J calls rely on TCRdb rather than the paper's analysis. The sample contains 35,000 to 50,000 distinct CDR3 sequences, over 9.5% of them found a single time. The top ten clones comprise approximately 5.9% of the sample.

This record belongs to a study of human T cells and chemical hapten exposure (TCRdb year 2021). Broadly, across the study: For sensitization, 2% DPC in acetone was applied to a roughly 2 cm by roughly 2 cm area of upper inner arm skin. Throughout the approximately 25-week study period, patients were also given weekly therapeutic DPC doses on the scalp. Patch tests used Finn chambers with 0.01% DPC on the upper back, scored after 6 days by International Contact Dermatitis Research Group standards. Alopecia areata with under or over 50% scalp involvement, alopecia totalis and alopecia universalis were represented in the patient cohort, which was mostly female. Libraries were pooled for sequencing, and variation in per-sample TCR yields was attributed mainly to small differences in library volumes within the pool. This study followed changes in the peripheral blood TCR repertoire in vivo during primary and secondary sensitization of alopecia patients to the hapten diphenylcyclopropenone (DPC). Patient blood was sampled pre-sensitization (week 0) and at 2, 6 and about 24 weeks after DPC sensitization. For TCR sequencing, blood came from 25 to 30 alopecia patients at anywhere from one to four time points (pre-sensitization, 2, 6 and 24 weeks). The research as a whole found: Because all patients had alopecia, a presumed autoimmune disease, the immune response of the patients might differ from that of healthy individuals. The number of PT1 expanded TCRs positively correlated with patch test score, significant at thresholds 8, 16 and 32 but not 4. Repeated subsampling changed both the strength of the expansion versus patch-test correlation and the threshold at which that correlation became significant. DPC sensitization did not change how many TCRs were above 1 in 1000 frequency, and no evidence was found of alterations in global repertoire structure. Compared with pre-sensitization or healthy control sets, expanded TCRs formed significantly more large CDR3 similarity clusters, which is consistent with antigen-driven responses.

The sequence joins TRBV14 to TRBJ1-2; confidence is insufficient to name the D gene. This receptor was taken from a man under 40 with alopecia areata. Some clones in this sample may be carry-over from other donors' samples. Material: whole blood, obtained in connection with sensitization to the hapten diphenylcyclopropenone (DPC). The DNA sequence is given as TGTGCCAGCAGCCAAGAAACACCGACCGATAACTATGGCTACACCTTC. Translated, it gives CASSQETPTDNYGYTF.